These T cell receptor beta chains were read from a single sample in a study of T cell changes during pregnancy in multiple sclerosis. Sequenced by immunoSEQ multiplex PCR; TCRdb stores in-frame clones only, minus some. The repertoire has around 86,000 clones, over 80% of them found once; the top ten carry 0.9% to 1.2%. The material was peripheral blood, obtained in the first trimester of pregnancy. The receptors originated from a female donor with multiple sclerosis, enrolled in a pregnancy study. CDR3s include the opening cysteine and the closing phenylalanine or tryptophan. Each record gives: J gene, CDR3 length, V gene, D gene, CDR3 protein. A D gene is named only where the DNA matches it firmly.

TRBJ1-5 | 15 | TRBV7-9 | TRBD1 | CASSSGQAVNQPQHF
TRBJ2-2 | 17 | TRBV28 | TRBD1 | CASSLWWTGSNTGELFF
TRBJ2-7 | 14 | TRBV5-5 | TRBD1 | CASSWGTGSYEQYF
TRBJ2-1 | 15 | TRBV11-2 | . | CASIDPTDYYNEQFF
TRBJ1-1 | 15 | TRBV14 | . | CASSQDSRGKTEAFF
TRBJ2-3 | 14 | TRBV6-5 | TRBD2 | CASSPGGSTDTQYF
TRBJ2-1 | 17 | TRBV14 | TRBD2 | CASSSAEGGPSYNEQFF
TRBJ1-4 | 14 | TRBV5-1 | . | CASSLVAGSEKLFF
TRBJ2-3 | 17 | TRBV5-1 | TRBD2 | CASSRQLLAGVPDTQYF
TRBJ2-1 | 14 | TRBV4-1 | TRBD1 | CASSHGDRSNEQFF
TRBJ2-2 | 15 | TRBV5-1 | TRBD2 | CASSPGLAGAGELFF
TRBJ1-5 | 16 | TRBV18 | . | CASSPYNREANQPQHF
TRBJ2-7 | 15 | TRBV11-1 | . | CASSLRDFGTYEQYF
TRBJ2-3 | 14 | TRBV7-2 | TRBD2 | CASSKGLAADTQYF
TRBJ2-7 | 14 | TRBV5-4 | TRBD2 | CASSATGGAYEQYF
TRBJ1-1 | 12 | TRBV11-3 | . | CASSLDRSEAFF
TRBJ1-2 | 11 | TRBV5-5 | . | CASSYVGGYTF
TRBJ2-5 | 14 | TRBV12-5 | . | CASGLVGGGQTQYF
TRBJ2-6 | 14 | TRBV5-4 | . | CASSLRAGANVLTF
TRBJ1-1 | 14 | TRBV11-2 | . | CASSLGSGATEAFF
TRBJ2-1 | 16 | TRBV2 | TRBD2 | CASSEAGGGAYNEQFF
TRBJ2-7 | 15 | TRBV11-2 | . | CASSLAPSPVYEQYF
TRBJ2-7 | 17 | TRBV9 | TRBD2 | CASSVGSGGPSSYEQYF
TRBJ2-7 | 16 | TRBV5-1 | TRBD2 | CASTSGGLAGAYEQYF
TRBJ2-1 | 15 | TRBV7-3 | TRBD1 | CASSLVQGVGNEQFF
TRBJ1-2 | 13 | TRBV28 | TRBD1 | CASSVTGAGGYTF
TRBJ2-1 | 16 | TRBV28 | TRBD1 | CASSSLTGESYNEQFF
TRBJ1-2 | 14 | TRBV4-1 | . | CASSQATAPYGYTF
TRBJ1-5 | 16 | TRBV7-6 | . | CASSLGLAASNQPQHF
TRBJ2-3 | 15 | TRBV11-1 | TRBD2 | CASSFSGASTDTQYF
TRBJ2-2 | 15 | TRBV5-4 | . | CASSPGLGNTGELFF
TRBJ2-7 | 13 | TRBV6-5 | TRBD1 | CATIGQGTYEQYF
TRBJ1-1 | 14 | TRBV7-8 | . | CASSLGTANTEAFF
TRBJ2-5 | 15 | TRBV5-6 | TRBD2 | CASSLGAGGPETQYF